This T cell receptor beta chain was observed in a study of T cell repertoires in cytomegalovirus infection. As for the study in general: Public TCR beta signatures indicated both CMV infection and matching HLA type. Study-level findings and limits: The study found HLA-C-restricted CMV-specific TCR beta clonotypes dominating the ex vivo response. Accumulated public TCR beta family frequency recognized individuals carrying CMV together with the relevant HLA.

TCRdb redid the calling of the reads with MiXCR, one entry per CDR3 protein. The data contain hundreds of thousands of distinct CDR3 sequences, 20% to 25% of them singletons. Comments on this clonotype: Its antigen is still unknown.

The CDR3 is made up of 16 amino acids. Trimming at V came to 8 bases and at J to 1 base, leaving 10 bases not matched to a gene. Germline V lookup: CDR1 MNHEY, CDR2 SVGEGT. The chain is built from TRBV6-2 or TRBV6-3 and TRBJ2-3, with 9 bases that match TRBD2. Sequences were obtained from CD8+ T cells from PBMCs. This TCR was recovered from a human donor in good health (CMV status not recorded). Some clones in this sample may be carry-over from other donors' samples. The CDR3 DNA reads TGTGCCAGCCTAGGGTTAGCGGGGGCCGGCACAGATACGCAGTATTTT. This gives the protein CASLGLAGAGTDTQYF.